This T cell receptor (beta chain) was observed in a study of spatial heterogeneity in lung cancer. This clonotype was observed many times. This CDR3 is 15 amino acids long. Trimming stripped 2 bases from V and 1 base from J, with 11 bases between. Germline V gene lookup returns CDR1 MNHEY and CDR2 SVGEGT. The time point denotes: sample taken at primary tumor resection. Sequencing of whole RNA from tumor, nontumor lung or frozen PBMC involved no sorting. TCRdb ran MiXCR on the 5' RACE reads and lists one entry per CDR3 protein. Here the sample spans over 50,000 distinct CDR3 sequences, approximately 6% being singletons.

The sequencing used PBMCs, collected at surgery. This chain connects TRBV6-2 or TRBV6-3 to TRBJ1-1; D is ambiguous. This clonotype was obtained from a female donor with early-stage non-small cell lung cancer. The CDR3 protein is CASSYDLTANTEAFF. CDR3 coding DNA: TGTGCCAGCAGTTACGATCTAACGGCGAACACTGAAGCTTTCTTT.